The present T cell receptor (beta chain) was sequenced within a study of CD8+ T cells in alopecia areata. Study conclusions and caveats: In scalp and blood, many expanded lesional clones persisted during tofacitinib.

Comments on this clone: Its specificity is not known.

The treatment: oral pan-JAK inhibitor, 5-10 mg twice daily. Alopecia areata patients provided lesional scalp punch biopsies and peripheral blood, both collected for the study. cDNA reverse transcribed from extracted RNA served as the sequencing template. The protocol was immunoSEQ multiplex PCR, while the TCRdb copy is restricted to in-frame clones and leaves out a portion. This sample has about 190,000 clones, with about three fifths found just once. Per the germline V gene, CDR1 is MNHEY and CDR2 is SVGAGI. V lost 2 bases and J lost 6, with 17 bases in between. The CDR3 extends over 16 amino acids. The V and J genes are TRBV6-5 and TRBJ2-1; TRBD1 is a possible D gene (7 bases). The source is a human donor with alopecia areata. Sequences were derived from CD4+ T cells sorted from blood, sampled around week 49, from a patient treated with tofacitinib. CDR3 residues: CASSYVPQGGGNEQFF. The DNA of the CDR3 is TGTGCCAGCAGTTACGTTCCCCAGGGGGGAGGCAATGAGCAGTTCTTC.